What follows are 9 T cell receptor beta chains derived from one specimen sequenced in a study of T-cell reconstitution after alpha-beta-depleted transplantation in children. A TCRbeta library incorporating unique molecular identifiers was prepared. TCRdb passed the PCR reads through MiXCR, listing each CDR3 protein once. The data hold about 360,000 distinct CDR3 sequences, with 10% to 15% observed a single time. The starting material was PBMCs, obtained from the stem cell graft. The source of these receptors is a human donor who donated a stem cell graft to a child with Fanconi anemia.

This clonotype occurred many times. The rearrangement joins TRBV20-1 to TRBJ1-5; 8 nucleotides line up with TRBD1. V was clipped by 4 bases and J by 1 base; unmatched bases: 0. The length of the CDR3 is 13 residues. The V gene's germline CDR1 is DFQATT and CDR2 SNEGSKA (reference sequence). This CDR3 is CSANRGSNQPQHF. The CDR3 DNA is TGCAGTGCTAACAGGGGGAGCAATCAGCCCCAGCATTTT.

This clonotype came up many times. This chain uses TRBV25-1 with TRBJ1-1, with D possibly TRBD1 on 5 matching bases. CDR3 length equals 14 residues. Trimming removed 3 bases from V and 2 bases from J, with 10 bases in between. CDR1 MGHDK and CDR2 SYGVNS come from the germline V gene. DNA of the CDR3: TGTGCCAGCAGTGATGGTTGGACAAACACTGAAGCTTTCTTT. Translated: CASSDGWTNTEAFF.

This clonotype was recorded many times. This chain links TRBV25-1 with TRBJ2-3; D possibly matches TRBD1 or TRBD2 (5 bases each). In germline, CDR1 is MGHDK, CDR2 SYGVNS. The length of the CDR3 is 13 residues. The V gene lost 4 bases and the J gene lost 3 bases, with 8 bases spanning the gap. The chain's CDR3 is CASSAGRTDTQYF. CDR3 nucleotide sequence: TGTGCCAGCAGTGCGGGACGAACAGATACGCAGTATTTT.

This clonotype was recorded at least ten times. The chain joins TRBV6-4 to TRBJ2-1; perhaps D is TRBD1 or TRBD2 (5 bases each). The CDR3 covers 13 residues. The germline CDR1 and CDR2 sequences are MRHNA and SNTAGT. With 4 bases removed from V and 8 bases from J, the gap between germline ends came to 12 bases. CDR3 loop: CASSVTGRDEQFF. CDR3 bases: TGTGCCAGCAGTGTGACGGGGCGGGATGAGCAGTTCTTC.

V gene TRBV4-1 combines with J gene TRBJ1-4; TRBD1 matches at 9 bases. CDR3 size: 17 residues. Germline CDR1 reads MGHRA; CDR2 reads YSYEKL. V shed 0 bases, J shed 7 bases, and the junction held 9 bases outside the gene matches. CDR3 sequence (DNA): TGCGCCAGCAGCCAAGAAGGAGACAGGGGGGTCGGTGAAAAACTGTTTTTT. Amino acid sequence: CASSQEGDRGVGEKLFF.

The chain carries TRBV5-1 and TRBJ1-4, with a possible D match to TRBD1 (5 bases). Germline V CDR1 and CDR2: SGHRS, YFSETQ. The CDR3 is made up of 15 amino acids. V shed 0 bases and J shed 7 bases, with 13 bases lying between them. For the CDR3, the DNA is TGCGCCAGCAGCTTGGGATCGGGGCTAGGTGAAAAACTGTTTTTT. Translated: CASSLGSGLGEKLFF.

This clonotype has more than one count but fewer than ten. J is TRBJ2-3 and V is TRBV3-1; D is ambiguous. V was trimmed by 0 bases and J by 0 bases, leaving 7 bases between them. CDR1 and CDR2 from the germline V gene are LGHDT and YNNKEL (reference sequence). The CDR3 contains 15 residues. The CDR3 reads CASSQDSGSTDTQYF. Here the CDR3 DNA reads TGTGCCAGCAGCCAAGATTCCGGGAGCACAGATACGCAGTATTTT.

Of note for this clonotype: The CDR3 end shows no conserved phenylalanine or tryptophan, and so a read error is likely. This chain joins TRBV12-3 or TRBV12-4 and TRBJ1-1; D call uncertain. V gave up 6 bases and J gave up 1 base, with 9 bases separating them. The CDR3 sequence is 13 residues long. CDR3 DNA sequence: TGTGCCAGCAGCCCAATCGGGAACACTGAAGCTTTCTAT. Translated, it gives CASSPIGNTEAFY.

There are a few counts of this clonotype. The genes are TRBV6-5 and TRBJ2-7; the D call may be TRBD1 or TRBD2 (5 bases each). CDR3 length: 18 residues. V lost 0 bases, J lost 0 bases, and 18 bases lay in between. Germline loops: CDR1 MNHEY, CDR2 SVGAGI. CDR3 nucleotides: TGTGCCAGCAGTTACTCTAGGGACCTAAAGTCTCCCTCCTACGAGCAGTACGTC. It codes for CASSYSRDLKSPSYEQYV.